The 8 T cell receptor beta chains below were found in one sample sequenced in a study of T cells in Graves' hyperthyroidism and ophthalmopathy. RNA transcripts were the template for amplifying TCR beta CDR3 regions. The HTBI primer set was used in a first-round RT-PCR of the TCR CDR3. From the multiplex PCR reads, TCRdb called clonotypes with MiXCR, one entry per CDR3 protein. Altogether fewer than 800,000 distinct CDR3 sequences are present, around 17% being singletons, with the ten largest covering around 8%. Sequenced sample: blood. These receptors were taken from a man aged 18 to 29 with Graves' hyperthyroidism.

This clonotype came up many times. The chain uses TRBV18 and TRBJ2-2; 9 positions agree with TRBD2. The CDR3 is 19 residues long. With V trimmed by 3 bases and J by 2 bases, 13 bases remained unmatched. Looked up from germline, CDR1 is KGHSH and CDR2 is LQKENI. This CDR3 reads CASSPRLTSGRSNTGELFF. The CDR3, as DNA: TGTGCCAGCTCACCCCGATTGACTAGCGGAAGATCTAACACCGGGGAGCTGTTTTTT.

This clonotype was seen at least ten times. The genes are TRBV28 and TRBJ2-5; 8 bases align to TRBD2. J lost 1 base, V lost 6 bases, and 10 bases had no gene match. The CDR3 is 16 residues long. Germline loops: CDR1 MDHEN, CDR2 SYDVKM. The CDR3 loop is CASSLGGSGAQETQYF. CDR3 in DNA: TGTGCCAGCAGCCTAGGCGGTAGCGGGGCCCAAGAGACCCAGTACTTC.

This chain uses TRBV12-5 with TRBJ1-2, with 8 bases fitting TRBD1. The CDR3 covers 15 residues. The J segment lost 0 bases and the V segment lost 3 bases, leaving 3 bases of the junction unmatched. The germline V gene has CDR1 LGHNT and CDR2 FRNRAP. The CDR3 region is CASGFGTGTNYGYTF. CDR3 sequence (DNA): TGTGCTAGTGGTTTTGGGACAGGTACTAACTATGGCTACACCTTC.

To note about this clonotype: The germline gene is not matched at one end of the junction; a read error may be the cause. CDR3 DNA sequence: TGCGGTGCTAGAGCTAGCGGGAGGGGTGAGACCCAGTACTTC. Its translation is CGARASGRGETQYF. The chain employs TRBV20-1 and TRBJ2-5; 12 positions agree with TRBD2. This CDR3 has 14 residues. Germline V CDR1 and CDR2: DFQATT, SNEGSKA (reference sequence).

About this clonotype itself: A read error may explain this, as a much larger clone is one base away. The chain carries TRBV6-1 and TRBJ1-1; D gene uncertain. This CDR3 comprises 16 residues. The germline CDR1 and CDR2 sequences are MNHNS and SASEGT. CDR3 nucleotides: TGTGTCAGCAGTGACTATCCGCATATCCTGGGCACTGAAGCTTTCTTT. Amino acids: CVSSDYPHILGTEAFF.

V and J are TRBV20-1 and TRBJ1-1; no clear D. The V end was cut by 2 bases, the J end by 3 bases, with 16 bases between. CDR1 is DFQATT and CDR2 is SNEGSKA in the germline V gene (reference sequence). The CDR3 spans 15 residues. The CDR3 DNA sequence: TGCAGTGCTAGACCGCTGACGAAGACCCACACTGAAGCTTTCTTT. Protein sequence: CSARPLTKTHTEAFF.

The chain links TRBV27 to TRBJ2-1, with no clear D. The CDR3 is 14 amino acids. CDR1 is MNHEY, CDR2 SMNVEV, per germline (reference sequence). V was trimmed by 2 bases and J by 5 bases, leaving 10 bases between them. The CDR3 region is CASSLRIGDNEQFF. The CDR3 coding sequence is TGTGCCAGCAGTTTAAGAATTGGGGACAATGAGCAGTTCTTC.

This clonotype was recorded a few times. The rearrangement uses TRBV18 and TRBJ2-4; 10 bases are a match to TRBD2. Germline CDR1 KGHSH, CDR2 LQKENI. CDR3 size: 15 residues. The V gene end was trimmed by 3 bases and the J gene end by 6 bases; junction bases not matched to a gene: 5. CDR3 residues: CASSPSSGSGNIQYF. CDR3 sequence (DNA): TGTGCCAGCTCACCGTCTAGCGGGAGTGGAAACATTCAGTACTTC.